This TCR beta chain derives from a study of blood T cells in healthy people across ages. Primed by a sample-barcoded 5' primer and a J-beta primer mix, a second PCR proceeded for about 6 to 11 cycles. One entry per CDR3 protein, called by TCRdb with MiXCR from the 5' RACE reads. The table records 1.5 million to 2 million distinct CDR3 sequences, about 28% of them present only once. Germline V gene sequence: CDR1 MNHNS, CDR2 SASEGT. The V end lost 11 bases, the J end lost 8 bases, and 18 bases lay between the germline ends. The CDR3 runs 13 residues. The receptor was derived from a woman aged 25-40 years in good health. Source material: blood. The chain has TRBV6-1 and TRBJ1-4, with D perhaps TRBD1 (5 bases). For the CDR3, the DNA is TGTGCCGGCATTCTACAGGTAGACGAAAAACTGTTTTTT. It yields the protein CAGILQVDEKLFF.